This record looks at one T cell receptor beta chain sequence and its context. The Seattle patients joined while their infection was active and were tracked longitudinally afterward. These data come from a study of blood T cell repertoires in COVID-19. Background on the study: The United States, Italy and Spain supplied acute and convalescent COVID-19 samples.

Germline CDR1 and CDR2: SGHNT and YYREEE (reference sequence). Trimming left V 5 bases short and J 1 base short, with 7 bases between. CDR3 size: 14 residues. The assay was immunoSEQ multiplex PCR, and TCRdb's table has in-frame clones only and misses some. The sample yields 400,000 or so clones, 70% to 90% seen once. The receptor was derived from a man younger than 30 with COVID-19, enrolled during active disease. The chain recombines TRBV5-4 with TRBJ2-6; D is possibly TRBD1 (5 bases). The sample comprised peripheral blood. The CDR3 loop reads CASRDKSGANVLTF. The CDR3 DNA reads TGTGCCAGCAGGGACAAATCTGGGGCCAACGTCCTGACTTTC.